Listed below are T cell receptor beta chains from one sample, sequenced in a study of blood T cell repertoires in COVID-19. The data were produced by immunoSEQ multiplex PCR, yet TCRdb's version contains in-frame clones alone and is incomplete. The sample lists some 320,000 clones; just under 90% were seen once. Sequenced sample: PBMCs or T cells enriched from blood (not recorded which). The receptors were gathered from a woman aged 45-65 years who had been exposed to COVID-19. Both conserved end residues are part of each CDR3. The D gene is left open where the match is weak. Only part of the rows carry a size: once, few, many, or a class if the clone is expanded.

d_call: TRBD1
clone_size: once
v_call: TRBV29-1
j_call: TRBJ2-7
cdr3_nt: TGCAGCGTTCGACAGGGTTCAATCGAGCAGTACTTC
cdr3_aa: CSVRQGSIEQYF

d_call: -
clone_size: -
v_call: TRBV6-5
j_call: TRBJ1-2
cdr3_nt: TGTGCCAGCAGTTACCTCCAGGGTATTGGTGGCTACACCTTC
cdr3_aa: CASSYLQGIGGYTF

d_call: TRBD1
clone_size: -
v_call: TRBV5-4
j_call: TRBJ2-5
cdr3_nt: TGTGCCAGCAGCTACCGGACAGGGGGCCAAGAGACCCAGTACTTC
cdr3_aa: CASSYRTGGQETQYF

d_call: -
clone_size: -
v_call: TRBV23-1
j_call: TRBJ1-6
cdr3_nt: TGCGCCAGCAGTCAAAGGGTCGTCGGGAGGGAGGATAATTCACCCCTCCACTTT
cdr3_aa: CASSQRVVGREDNSPLHF

d_call: TRBD2
clone_size: -
v_call: TRBV7-9
j_call: TRBJ2-1
cdr3_nt: TGTGCCAGCAGCCCCCTGCGTGGTAGCGGGGATGTTAACAATGAGCAGTTCTTC
cdr3_aa: CASSPLRGSGDVNNEQFF

d_call: -
clone_size: -
v_call: TRBV28
j_call: TRBJ2-2
cdr3_nt: TGTGCCAGCGGTGGAGCGAACACCGGGGAGCTGTTTTTT
cdr3_aa: CASGGANTGELFF

d_call: -
clone_size: -
v_call: TRBV9
j_call: TRBJ2-5
cdr3_nt: TGTGCCAGCAGCGTAGCCGTCCAAGAGACCCAGTACTTC
cdr3_aa: CASSVAVQETQYF

d_call: -
clone_size: -
v_call: TRBV6-2/TRBV6-3
j_call: TRBJ1-4
cdr3_nt: TGTGCCAGCAGTTACTCGACTGAAGGGGCAATAGAAAAACTGTTTTTT
cdr3_aa: CASSYSTEGAIEKLFF

d_call: -
clone_size: -
v_call: TRBV2
j_call: TRBJ2-2
cdr3_nt: TGTGCCAGCAGTGAGCGGGCAATGGGGAACACCGGGGAGCTGTTTTTT
cdr3_aa: CASSERAMGNTGELFF

d_call: -
clone_size: -
v_call: TRBV19
j_call: TRBJ1-3
cdr3_nt: TGTGCCAGTACCGGGGTCTCTGGAAACACCATATATTTT
cdr3_aa: CASTGVSGNTIYF

d_call: TRBD2
clone_size: -
v_call: TRBV24-1
j_call: TRBJ2-3
cdr3_nt: TGTGCCACCAGTGATTTGCCAAGCGGGGCCACAGATACGCAGTATTTT
cdr3_aa: CATSDLPSGATDTQYF